The present entry profiles one T cell receptor beta chain with its context. Only one count was recorded for this clone. What this receptor recognizes is not known. Qualities for individual bases were not recorded, and no much larger clone is one base off. The source of the sample is a study of technical replicates of blood from a few donors (dated by TCRdb to about 2017). The library was prepared using the immunoSEQ multiplex PCR assay. The table comes from immuneACCESS by way of TCRdb, which keeps in-frame sequences with V and J called. Part of the clones is missing from these tables; in studies checked, under half for an unresolved V gene and the rest for unknown reasons. The sample profile shows about 67,000 clones; about 97% of them were found once. The ten top clones hold approximately 0.3% of the sample. The germline V gene provides CDR1 SGHRS and CDR2 YFSETQ. Trimming takes 4 bases off V and 3 bases off J; junction bases not matched to a gene: 10. From cysteine to phenylalanine, the CDR3 is 15 amino acids long. Only the CDR3 DNA is retained, 45 bases long and in frame from the first base.

The chain employs TRBV5-1 and TRBJ2-7; 7 bases in the middle match TRBD1. The sample taken for sequencing was T cells isolated from PBMCs. The TCR sequence derives from a human donor in good health. The CDR3 is CASSPQTGPNYEQYF. The sequenced DNA is TGCGCCAGCAGCCCCCAGACAGGGCCAAACTACGAGCAGTACTTC. Reference TRBV5-1 and TRBJ2-7 genes cover what lies past the CDR3, so the full variable domain is KAGVTQTPRYLIKTRGQQVTLSCSPISGHRSVSWYQQTPGQGLQFLFEYFSETQRNKGNFPGRFSGRQFSNSRSEMNVSTLELGDSALYLCASSPQTGPNYEQYFGPGTRLTVT.